This T cell receptor beta chain was identified during a study of blood T cells in healthy people across ages. Each sample had at least 6 million PBMCs isolated. The use of a sample-barcoded 5' primer and a J-beta primer mix characterized a second PCR of about 6 to 11 cycles. MiXCR was run by TCRdb on the 5' RACE reads, yielding one entry per CDR3 protein. Counted here are about 1.4 million distinct CDR3 sequences, 59% occurring once; the ten biggest clones make up over 5.5%. The clonotype comes from a man younger than 30 in good health. The sequencing sample was made of blood.

For the CDR3, the DNA is TGTGCCAGCAGTCGCCGTCGTTCCAATGAAAAACTGTTTTTT. Amino acids: CASSRRRSNEKLFF. The genes are TRBV12-3 or TRBV12-4 and TRBJ1-4; D not certain. Trimming pared 5 bases from V and 5 bases from J, leaving 12 bases between. The CDR3 is made up of 14 amino acids.